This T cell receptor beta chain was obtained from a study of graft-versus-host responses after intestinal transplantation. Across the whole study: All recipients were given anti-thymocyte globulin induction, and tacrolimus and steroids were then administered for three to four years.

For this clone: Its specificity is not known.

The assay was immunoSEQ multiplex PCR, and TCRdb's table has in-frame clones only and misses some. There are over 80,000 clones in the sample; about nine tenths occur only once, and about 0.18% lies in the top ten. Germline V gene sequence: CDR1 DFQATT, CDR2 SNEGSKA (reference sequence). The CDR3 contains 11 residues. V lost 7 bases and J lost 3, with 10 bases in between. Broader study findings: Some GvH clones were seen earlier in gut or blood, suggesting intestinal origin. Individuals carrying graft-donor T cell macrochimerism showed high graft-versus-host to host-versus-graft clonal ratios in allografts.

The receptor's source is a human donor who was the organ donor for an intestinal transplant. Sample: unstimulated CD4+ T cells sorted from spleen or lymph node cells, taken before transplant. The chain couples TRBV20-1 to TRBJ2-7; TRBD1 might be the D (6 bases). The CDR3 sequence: CSGDINYEQYF. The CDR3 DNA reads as TGCAGTGGGGACATTAACTACGAGCAGTACTTC.